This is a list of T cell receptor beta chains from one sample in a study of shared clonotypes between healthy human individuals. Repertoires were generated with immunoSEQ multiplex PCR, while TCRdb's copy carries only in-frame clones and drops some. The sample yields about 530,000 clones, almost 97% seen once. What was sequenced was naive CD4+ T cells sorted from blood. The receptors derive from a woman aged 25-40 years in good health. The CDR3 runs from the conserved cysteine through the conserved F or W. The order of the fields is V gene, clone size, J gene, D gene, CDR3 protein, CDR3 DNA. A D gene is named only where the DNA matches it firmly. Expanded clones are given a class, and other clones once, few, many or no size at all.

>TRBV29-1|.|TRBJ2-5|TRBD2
CSVAPTSGRQSQYF
TGCAGCGTTGCCCCTACTAGCGGGCGTCAGTCCCAGTACTTC
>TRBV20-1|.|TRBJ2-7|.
CSASSHEQYF
TGCAGTGCTAGTTCCCACGAGCAGTACTTC
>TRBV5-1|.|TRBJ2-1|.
CASSFKLPSYNEQFF
TGCGCCAGCAGCTTTAAATTGCCTTCCTACAATGAGCAGTTCTTC
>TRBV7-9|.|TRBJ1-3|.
CASSSEGGFGNTIYF
TGTGCCAGCAGCTCCGAAGGAGGGTTTGGAAACACCATATATTTT
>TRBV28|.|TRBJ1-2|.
CASSFSDEVTF
TGTGCCAGCAGTTTCTCGGACGAGGTCACCTTC
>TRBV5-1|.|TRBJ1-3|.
CASSSGGTQSGNTIYF
TGCGCCAGCAGCTCAGGTGGGACTCAATCTGGAAACACCATATATTTT
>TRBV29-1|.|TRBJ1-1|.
CSVRQLNTEAFF
TGCAGCGTTAGACAGTTGAACACTGAAGCTTTCTTT
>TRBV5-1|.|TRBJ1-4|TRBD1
CASSLTGENEKLFF
TGCGCCAGCAGCTTGACAGGGGAGAATGAAAAACTGTTTTTT
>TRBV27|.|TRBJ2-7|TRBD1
CASRNPGTGTYEQYF
TGTGCCAGCAGGAACCCCGGGACAGGGACGTACGAGCAGTACTTC
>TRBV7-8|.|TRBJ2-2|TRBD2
CASSLVGRSGGPGELFF
TGTGCCAGCAGCTTAGTGGGCCGCTCGGGGGGACCCGGGGAGCTGTTTTTT
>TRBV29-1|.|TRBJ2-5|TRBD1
CSALRTGGETQYF
TGCAGCGCCCTTAGGACAGGGGGAGAGACCCAGTACTTC
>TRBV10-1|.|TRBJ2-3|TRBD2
CASSESLELAGADTQYF
TGCGCCAGCAGTGAGTCGTTAGAGCTAGCGGGAGCAGATACGCAGTATTTT
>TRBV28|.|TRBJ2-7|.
CASSLRPAGRGTIDF
TGTGCCAGCAGTTTACGTCCGGCAGGGAGGGGGACTATAGACTTC
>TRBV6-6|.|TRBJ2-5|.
CASTRASGETQYF
TGTGCCAGCACCCGGGCTAGTGGAGAGACCCAGTACTTC
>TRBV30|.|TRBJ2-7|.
CAWSTGRSYEQYF
TGTGCCTGGAGTACGGGACGGAGCTACGAGCAGTACTTC
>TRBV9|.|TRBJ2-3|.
CASSEEPSTDTQYF
TGTGCCAGCAGTGAAGAGCCTAGCACAGATACGCAGTATTTT
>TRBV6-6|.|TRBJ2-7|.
CASSYSRLGSYEQYF
TGTGCCAGCAGTTACTCCAGACTAGGCTCCTACGAGCAGTACTTC
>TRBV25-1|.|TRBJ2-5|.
CASSEPPLAHEETQYF
TGTGCCAGCAGTGAACCCCCTCTAGCGCACGAAGAGACCCAGTACTTC
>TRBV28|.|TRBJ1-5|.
CASNPGALSNQPQHF
TGTGCCAGCAACCCAGGGGCCCTTAGCAATCAGCCCCAGCATTTT
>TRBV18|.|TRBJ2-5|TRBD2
CASSTGLAVQETQYF
TGTGCCAGCTCGACGGGACTAGCGGTACAAGAGACCCAGTACTTC
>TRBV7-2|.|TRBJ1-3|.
CASSLGTVRGSGNTIYF
TGTGCCAGCAGCTTAGGGACAGTCCGGGGCTCTGGAAACACCATATATTTT
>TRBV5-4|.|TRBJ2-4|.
CASSLMGGRNIQYF
TGTGCCAGCAGCTTGATGGGGGGACGAAACATTCAGTACTTC
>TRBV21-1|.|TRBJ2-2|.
CASSKSKGGRRTTGELFF
TGTGCCAGCAGCAAAAGCAAGGGGGGCAGGCGTACCACCGGGGAGCTGTTTTTT
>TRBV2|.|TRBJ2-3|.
CASSGFEADTQYF
TGTGCCAGCAGTGGATTTGAGGCAGATACGCAGTATTTT
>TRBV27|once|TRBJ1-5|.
CASSLLGAGQPQHF
TGTGCCAGCAGTTTACTAGGGGCTGGTCAGCCCCAGCATTTT
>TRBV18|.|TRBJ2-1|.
CAGINEQFF
TGTGCCGGCATAAATGAGCAGTTCTTC
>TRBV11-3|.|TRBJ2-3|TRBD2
CASSSSGTSGSADTQYF
TGTGCCAGCAGCTCATCCGGGACTAGCGGGAGTGCAGATACGCAGTATTTT
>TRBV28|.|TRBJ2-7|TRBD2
CASLAGTSYEQYF
TGTGCCAGCTTAGCGGGGACTTCCTACGAGCAGTACTTC
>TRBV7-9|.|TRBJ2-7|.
CASSPGGVITYEQYF
TGTGCCAGCAGCCCCGGGGGAGTAATAACCTACGAGCAGTACTTC